Described below is a single TCR beta chain sequence and its context. This clone was seen just once. Its antigen is currently not known. One base away there is no much larger clone; base qualities are not given. CDR1 and CDR2 are read off the germline V gene as MNHEY and SVGAGI. CDR3 length: 15 amino acids, cysteine to phenylalanine. The kept DNA is CDR3 alone, 45 bases in frame from the first base. At the junction V is shortened by 0 bases and J by 9 bases, with 12 bases in between. These data are taken from a study of identifying expanded T cells in peripheral blood (dated by TCRdb to the late 2010s). Broadly, across the study: Technical replicates were generated by sequencing separate aliquots of the same genomic DNA pool, with four replicates compared pairwise.

The immunoSEQ Assay, which relies on bias-controlled multiplex PCR amplification of genomic DNA, was used to profile TCRbeta CDR3 regions. The published analysis was carried out like this. To quantify the absolute abundance of each unique TCRbeta CDR3 region, the sequences were collapsed and filtered. Two models were used to test differential abundance: a binomial model (Fisher-equivalent) and a beta-binomial model that adds time-dependent variance fitted from healthy donors. Clones with fewer than 5 combined templates were removed, and a clone was called differentially abundant if the clone's Benjamini-Hochberg FDR was below 0.01. Beta-binomial variance was modeled as a function of total template count across the two samples using the form v = (b*log(k)+a)^2. TCRdb stores this immuneACCESS table with in-frame sequences only. Part of the clones is absent; in the studies checked, under half of the shortfall reflects unresolved V genes, and no reason is known for the rest. From that table come the V and J calls and clone size; the DNA was used to work out D and trimming. Counted in this sample were some 70,000 clones; about nine tenths of them appeared once. The top ten clones comprise 3.3% of the sample.

During the collection period, no infections or other immune events were recorded for the healthy donors. To calibrate time-dependent variance in a beta-binomial model of T-cell clone differential abundance, blood repertoires from healthy donors were used as a training cohort. The training cohort included about ten healthy donors, of whom 3 were female and 7 were male. Donor ages ranged from about 29 to 70 years, with an average of around 45 years. Whole blood was collected from each healthy donor at three time points spaced about 2 weeks apart and obtained from a commercial supplier. For immunosequencing, genomic DNA was extracted from unsorted whole blood. The investigation overall reported the following: It was expected by the authors that biological variance in healthy repertoires might increase further over much longer intervals, such as months to years. Across all healthy-donor time intervals, the beta-binomial model significantly lowered both the number of clones called differentially abundant and the false-positive rate. In all healthy donors, the variance in clone template counts between samples taken around 14 days apart rose significantly as total template count increased. Approximately 1.2 differentially abundant clones were flagged by the binomial model between technical replicates, whereas about 17 and 20 were flagged over two weeks and four weeks, respectively.

The sequence was obtained from a person between 18 and 75 years old in good health. Sequenced input: blood. Rearrangement joined TRBV6-5 to TRBJ2-6; the D gene identity is not certain. The DNA sequence follows: TGTGCCAGCAGTTACTCGACCGCATCTTACAACGTCCTGACTTTC. This encodes CASSYSTASYNVLTF.